Detailed here is one T cell receptor beta chain. No antigen is known for it. About 0.5 to 1 ug RNA was reverse transcribed with random hexamers. The method of amplification for TCR beta CDR3 was immunoSEQ multiplex PCR, covering 54 Vbeta and 13 Jbeta. TCRdb reprocessed the immunoSEQ multiplex PCR reads via MiXCR and lists one record per CDR3 protein. The table includes fewer than 200,000 distinct CDR3 sequences, over 85% detected once. CD8+ and CD4+ T cells from blood underwent TCR beta sequencing. The TEMRA cells underwent FACS enrichment, while the CD8+ and CD4+ T cells underwent negative isolation. The CDR3 has 12 amino acids. Germline CDR1 and CDR2: LNHDA and SQIVND (reference sequence). V was shortened by 7 bases and J by 8 bases, with 11 bases between the two germline ends. The data belong to a study of CD8 T cells in Susac syndrome. Whole-study results and caveats: It was acknowledged in the study that its TCR sequencing and HLA analysis involved a relatively small number of individuals.

V usage is TRBV19 and J usage is TRBJ2-2, with D unclear. The sample taken for sequencing was CD4+ T cells from PBMCs. The TCR comes from a human donor in good health. CDR3: CASIGPRGELFF. The CDR3, as DNA: TGTGCCAGTATCGGACCTAGGGGGGAGCTGTTTTTT.